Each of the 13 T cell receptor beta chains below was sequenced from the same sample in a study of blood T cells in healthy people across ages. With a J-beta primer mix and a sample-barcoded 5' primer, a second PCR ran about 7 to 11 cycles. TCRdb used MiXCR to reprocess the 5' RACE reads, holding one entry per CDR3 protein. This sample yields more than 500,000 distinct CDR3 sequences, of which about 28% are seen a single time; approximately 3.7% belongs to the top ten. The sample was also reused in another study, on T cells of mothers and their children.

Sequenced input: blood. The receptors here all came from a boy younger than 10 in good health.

The CDR3 sequence is CSASGGRQADTQYF. The CDR3 region has the DNA TGCAGTGCTAGTGGCGGGAGACAGGCAGATACGCAGTATTTT. This chain connects TRBV20-1 to TRBJ2-3; TRBD2 might be the D (7 bases). This CDR3 region has 14 residues. V was pared by 3 bases and J by 4 bases, with 14 bases between. Germline CDR1 and CDR2: DFQATT and SNEGSKA (reference sequence).

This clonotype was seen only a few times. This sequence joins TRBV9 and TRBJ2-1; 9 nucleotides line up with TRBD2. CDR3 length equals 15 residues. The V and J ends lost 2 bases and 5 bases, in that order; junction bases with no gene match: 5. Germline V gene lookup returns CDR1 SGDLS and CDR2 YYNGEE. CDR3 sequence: CASSVLAGPHNEQFF. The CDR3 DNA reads TGTGCCAGCAGCGTTCTAGCGGGGCCTCACAATGAGCAGTTCTTC.

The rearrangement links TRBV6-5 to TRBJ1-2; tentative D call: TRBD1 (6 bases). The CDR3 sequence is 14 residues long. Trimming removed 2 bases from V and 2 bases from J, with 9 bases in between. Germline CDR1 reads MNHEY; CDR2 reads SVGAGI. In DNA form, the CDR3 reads TGTGCCAGCAGTTACGGGGGCCCAAACTATGGCTACACCTTC. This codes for CASSYGGPNYGYTF.

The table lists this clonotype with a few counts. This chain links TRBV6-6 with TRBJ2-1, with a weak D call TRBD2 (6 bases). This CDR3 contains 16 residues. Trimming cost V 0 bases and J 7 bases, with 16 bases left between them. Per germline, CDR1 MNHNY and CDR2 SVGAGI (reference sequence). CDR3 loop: CASSYSGGPHGNEQFF. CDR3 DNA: TGTGCCAGCAGTTACTCGGGGGGACCACACGGGAATGAGCAGTTCTTC.

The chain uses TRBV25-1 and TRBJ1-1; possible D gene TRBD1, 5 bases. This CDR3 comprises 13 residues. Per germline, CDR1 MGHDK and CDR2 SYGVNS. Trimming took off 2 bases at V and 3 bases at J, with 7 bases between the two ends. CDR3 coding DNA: TGTGCCAGCAGTGAACGACAGTACACTGAAGCTTTCTTT. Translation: CASSERQYTEAFF.

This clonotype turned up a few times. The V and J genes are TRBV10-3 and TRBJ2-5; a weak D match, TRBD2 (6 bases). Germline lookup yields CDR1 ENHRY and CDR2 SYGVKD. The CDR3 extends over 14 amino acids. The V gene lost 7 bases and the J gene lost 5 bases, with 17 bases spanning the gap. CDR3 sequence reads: CAINPGGTGETQYF. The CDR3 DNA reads TGTGCCATCAACCCCGGGGGAACGGGGGAGACCCAGTACTTC.

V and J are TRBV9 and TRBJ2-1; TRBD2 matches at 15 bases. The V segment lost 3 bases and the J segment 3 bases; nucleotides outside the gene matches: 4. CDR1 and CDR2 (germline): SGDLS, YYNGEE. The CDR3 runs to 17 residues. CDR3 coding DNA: TGTGCCAGCAGCGGAGGGACTAGCGGGGGGCTCTACAATGAGCAGTTCTTC. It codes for CASSGGTSGGLYNEQFF.

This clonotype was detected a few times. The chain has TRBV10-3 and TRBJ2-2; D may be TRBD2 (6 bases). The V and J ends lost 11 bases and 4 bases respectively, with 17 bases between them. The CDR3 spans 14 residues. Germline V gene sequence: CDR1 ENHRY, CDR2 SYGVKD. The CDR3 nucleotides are TGTGCCTCGAATGCGCTGGGGGGCACCGGGGAGCTGTTTTTT. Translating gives CASNALGGTGELFF.

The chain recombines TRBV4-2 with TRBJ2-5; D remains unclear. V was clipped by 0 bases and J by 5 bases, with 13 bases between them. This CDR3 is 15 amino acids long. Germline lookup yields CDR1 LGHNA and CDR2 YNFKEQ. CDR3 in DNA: TGTGCCAGCAGCCAAGATCTGCCGTCCCGGGAGACCCAGTACTTC. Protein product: CASSQDLPSRETQYF.

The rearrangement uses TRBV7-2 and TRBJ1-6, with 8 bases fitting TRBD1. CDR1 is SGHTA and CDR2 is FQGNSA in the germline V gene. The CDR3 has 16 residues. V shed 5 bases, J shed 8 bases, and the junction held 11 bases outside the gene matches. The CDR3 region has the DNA TGTGCCAGCAGCCTAGACGGGCAGGGGGCCCATTCACCCCTCCACTTT. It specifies CASSLDGQGAHSPLHF.

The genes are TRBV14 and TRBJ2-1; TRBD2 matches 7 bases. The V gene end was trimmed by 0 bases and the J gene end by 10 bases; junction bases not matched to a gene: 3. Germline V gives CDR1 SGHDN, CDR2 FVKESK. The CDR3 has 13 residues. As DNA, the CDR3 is TGTGCCAGCAGCCAAGAGTCGGGGGGAGAGCAGTTCTTC. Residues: CASSQESGGEQFF.

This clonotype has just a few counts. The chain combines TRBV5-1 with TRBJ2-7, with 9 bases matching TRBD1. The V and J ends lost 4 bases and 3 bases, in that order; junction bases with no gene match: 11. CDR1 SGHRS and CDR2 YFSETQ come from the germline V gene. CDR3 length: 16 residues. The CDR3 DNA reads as TGCGCCAGCAGCCAGACCATCACAGGGGGCAACTACGAGCAGTACTTC. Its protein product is CASSQTITGGNYEQYF.

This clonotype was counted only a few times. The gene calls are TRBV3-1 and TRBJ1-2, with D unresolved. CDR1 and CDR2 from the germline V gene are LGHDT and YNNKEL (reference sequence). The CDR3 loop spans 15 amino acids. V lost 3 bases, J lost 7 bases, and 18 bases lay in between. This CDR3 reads CASSHLQTITGGYTF. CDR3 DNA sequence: TGTGCCAGCAGCCATTTACAGACCATTACGGGTGGCTACACCTTC.